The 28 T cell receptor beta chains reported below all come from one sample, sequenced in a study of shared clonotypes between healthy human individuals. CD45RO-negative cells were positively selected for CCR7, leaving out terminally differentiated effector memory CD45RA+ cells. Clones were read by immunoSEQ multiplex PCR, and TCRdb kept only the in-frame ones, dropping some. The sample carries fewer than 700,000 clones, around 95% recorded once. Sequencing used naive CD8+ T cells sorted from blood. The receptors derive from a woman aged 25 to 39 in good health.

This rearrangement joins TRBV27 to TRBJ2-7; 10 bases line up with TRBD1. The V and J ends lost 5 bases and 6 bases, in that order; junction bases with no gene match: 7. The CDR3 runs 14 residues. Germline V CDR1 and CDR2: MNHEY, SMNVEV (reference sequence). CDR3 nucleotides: TGTGCCAGCAGTGTTGGGACAGGGGTCGGCGAGCAGTACTTC. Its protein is CASSVGTGVGEQYF.

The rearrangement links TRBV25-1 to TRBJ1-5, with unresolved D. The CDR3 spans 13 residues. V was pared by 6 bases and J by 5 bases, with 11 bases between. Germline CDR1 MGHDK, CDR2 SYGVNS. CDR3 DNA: TGTGCCAGCAGGGGCAGCGTGTATCAGCCCCAGCATTTT. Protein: CASRGSVYQPQHF.

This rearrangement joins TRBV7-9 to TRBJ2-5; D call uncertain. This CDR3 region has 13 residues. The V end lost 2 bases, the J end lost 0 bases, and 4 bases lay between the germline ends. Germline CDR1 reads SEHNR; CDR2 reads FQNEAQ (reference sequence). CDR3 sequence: CASSLLHQETQYF. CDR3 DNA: TGTGCCAGCAGCTTATTACACCAAGAGACCCAGTACTTC.

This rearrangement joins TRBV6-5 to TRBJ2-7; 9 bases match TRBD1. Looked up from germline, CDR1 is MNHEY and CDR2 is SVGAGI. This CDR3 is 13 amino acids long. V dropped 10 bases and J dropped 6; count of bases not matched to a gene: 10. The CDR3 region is CATIGTGLSEQYF. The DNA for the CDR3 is TGTGCCACCATCGGGACAGGGTTATCCGAGCAGTACTTC.

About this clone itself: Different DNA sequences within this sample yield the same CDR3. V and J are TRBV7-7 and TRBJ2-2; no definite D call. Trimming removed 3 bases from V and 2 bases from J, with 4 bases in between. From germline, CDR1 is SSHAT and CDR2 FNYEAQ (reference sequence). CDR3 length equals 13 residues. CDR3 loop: CASSFGNTGELFF. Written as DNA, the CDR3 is TGTGCCAGCAGCTTCGGTAACACCGGGGAGCTGTTTTTT.

CDR3: CASSFNSGSVYGYTF. The DNA of the CDR3 is TGTGCCAGCAGTTTTAATTCGGGCTCCGTCTATGGCTACACCTTC. This chain links TRBV6-5 with TRBJ1-2; D gene unclear. V lost 4 bases, J lost 4 bases, and 16 bases lay in between. From germline, CDR1 is MNHEY and CDR2 SVGAGI. The CDR3 contains 15 residues.

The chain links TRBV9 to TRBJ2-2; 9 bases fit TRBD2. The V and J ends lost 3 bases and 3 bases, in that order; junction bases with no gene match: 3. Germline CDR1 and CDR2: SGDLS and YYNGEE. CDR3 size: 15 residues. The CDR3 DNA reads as TGTGCCAGCAGCGAGGGACTAGCTTACACCGGGGAGCTGTTTTTT. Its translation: CASSEGLAYTGELFF.

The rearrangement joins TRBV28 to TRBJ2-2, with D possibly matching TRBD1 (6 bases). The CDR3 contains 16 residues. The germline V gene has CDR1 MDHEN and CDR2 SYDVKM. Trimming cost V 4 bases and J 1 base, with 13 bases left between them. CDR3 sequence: CASSSRGTLNTGELFF. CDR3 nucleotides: TGTGCCAGCAGTTCCCGAGGGACATTGAACACCGGGGAGCTGTTTTTT.

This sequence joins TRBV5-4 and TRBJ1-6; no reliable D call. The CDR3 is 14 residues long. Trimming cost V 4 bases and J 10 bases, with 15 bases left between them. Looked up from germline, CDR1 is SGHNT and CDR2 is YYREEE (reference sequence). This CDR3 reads CASSVGGLGSPLHF. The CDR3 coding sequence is TGTGCCAGCAGCGTGGGCGGTCTCGGATCACCCCTCCACTTT.

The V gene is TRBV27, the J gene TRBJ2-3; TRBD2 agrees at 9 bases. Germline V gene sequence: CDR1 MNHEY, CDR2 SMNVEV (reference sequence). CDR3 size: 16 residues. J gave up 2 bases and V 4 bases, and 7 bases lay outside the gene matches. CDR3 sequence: CASSSDLAGLTDTQYF. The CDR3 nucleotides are TGTGCCAGCAGTTCCGACCTAGCGGGGCTCACAGATACGCAGTATTTT.

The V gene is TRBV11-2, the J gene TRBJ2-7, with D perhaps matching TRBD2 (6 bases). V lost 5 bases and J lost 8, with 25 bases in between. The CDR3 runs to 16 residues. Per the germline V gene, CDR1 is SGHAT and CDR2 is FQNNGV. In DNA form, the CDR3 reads TGTGCCAGCAGCAACCGAGCTTCGGGAGTTAGTAAACAGCAGTACTTC. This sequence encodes CASSNRASGVSKQQYF.

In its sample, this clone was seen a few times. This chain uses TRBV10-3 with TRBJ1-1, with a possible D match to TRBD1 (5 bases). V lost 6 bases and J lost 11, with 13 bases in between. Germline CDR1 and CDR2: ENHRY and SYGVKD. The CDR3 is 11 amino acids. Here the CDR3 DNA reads TGTGCCATCAGCGAAGGGGCGGATGCTTTCTTT. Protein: CAISEGADAFF.

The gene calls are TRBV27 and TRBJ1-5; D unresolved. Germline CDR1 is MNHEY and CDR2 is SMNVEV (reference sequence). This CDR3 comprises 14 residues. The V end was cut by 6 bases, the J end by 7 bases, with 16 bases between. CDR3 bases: TGTGCCAGCAGGCCCCCAGGTGGCATCCAGCCCCAGCATTTT. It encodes CASRPPGGIQPQHF.

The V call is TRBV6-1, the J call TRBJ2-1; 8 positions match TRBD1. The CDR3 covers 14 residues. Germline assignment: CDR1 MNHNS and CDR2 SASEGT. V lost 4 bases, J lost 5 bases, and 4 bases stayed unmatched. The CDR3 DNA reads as TGTGCCAGCAGTGGGGACAGGATCAACAATGAGCAGTTCTTC. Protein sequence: CASSGDRINNEQFF.

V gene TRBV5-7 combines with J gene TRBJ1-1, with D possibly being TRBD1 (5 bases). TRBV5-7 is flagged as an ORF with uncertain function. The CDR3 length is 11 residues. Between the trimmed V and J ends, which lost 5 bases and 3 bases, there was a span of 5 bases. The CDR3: CASRGDTEAFF. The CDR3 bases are TGTGCCAGCAGGGGGGACACTGAAGCTTTCTTT.

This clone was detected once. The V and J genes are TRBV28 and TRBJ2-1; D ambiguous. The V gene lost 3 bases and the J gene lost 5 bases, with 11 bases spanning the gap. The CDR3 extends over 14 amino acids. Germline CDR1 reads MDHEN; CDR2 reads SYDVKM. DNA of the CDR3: TGTGCCAGCAGTTTCTTTGGTACCGACAATGAGCAGTTCTTC. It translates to CASSFFGTDNEQFF.

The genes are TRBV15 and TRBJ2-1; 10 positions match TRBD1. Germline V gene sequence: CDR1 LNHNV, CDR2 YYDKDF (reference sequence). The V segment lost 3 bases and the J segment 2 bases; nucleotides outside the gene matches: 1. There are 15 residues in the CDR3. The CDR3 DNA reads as TGTGCCACCAGCAGGGACAGGGGGACCTACAATGAGCAGTTCTTC. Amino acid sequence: CATSRDRGTYNEQFF.

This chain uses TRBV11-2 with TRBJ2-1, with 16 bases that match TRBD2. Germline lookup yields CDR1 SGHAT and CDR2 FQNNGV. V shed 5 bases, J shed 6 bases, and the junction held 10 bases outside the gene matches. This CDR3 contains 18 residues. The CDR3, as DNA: TGTGCCAGCAGCCTTAGATTTGGGACTAGCGGGAGGGGCAATGAGCAGTTCTTC. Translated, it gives CASSLRFGTSGRGNEQFF.

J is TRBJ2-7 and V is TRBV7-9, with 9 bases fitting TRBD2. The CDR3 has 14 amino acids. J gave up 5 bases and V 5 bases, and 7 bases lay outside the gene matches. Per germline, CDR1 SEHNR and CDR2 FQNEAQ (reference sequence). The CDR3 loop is CASSPGTSPNEQYF. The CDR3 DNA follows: TGTGCCAGCAGCCCGGGGACTAGCCCCAACGAGCAGTACTTC.

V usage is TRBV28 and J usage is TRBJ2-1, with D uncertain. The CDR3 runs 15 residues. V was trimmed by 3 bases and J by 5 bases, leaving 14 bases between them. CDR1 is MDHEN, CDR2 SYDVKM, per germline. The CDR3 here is CASSFRGRYDNEQFF. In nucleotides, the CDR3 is TGTGCCAGCAGTTTCCGCGGTCGGTACGACAATGAGCAGTTCTTC.

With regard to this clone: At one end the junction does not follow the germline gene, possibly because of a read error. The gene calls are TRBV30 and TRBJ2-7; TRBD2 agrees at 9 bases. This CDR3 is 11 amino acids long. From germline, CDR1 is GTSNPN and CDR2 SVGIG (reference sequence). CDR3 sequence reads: CAWSEGLALHF. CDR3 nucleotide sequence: TGTGCCTGGAGTGAAGGACTAGCGTTGCACTTC. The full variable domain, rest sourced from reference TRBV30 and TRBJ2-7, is SQTIHQWPATLVQPVGSPLSLECTVEGTSNPNLYWYRQAAGRGLQLLFYSVGIGQISSEVPQNLSASRPQDRQFILSSKKLLLSDSGFYLCAWSEGLALHFGPGTRLTVT.

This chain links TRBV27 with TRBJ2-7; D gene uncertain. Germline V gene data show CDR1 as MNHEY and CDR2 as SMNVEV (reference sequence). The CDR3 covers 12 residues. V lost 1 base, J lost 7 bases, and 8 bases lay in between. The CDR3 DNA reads TGTGCCAGCAGTTTATTCGGGCGAGAGCAGTACTTC. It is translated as CASSLFGREQYF.

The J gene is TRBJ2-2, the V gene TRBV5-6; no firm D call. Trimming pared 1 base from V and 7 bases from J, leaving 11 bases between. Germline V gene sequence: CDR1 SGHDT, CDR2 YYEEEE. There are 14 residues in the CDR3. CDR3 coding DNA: TGTGCCAGCAGCTTGCGAGCGTCAATCGGGGAGCTGTTTTTT. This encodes CASSLRASIGELFF.

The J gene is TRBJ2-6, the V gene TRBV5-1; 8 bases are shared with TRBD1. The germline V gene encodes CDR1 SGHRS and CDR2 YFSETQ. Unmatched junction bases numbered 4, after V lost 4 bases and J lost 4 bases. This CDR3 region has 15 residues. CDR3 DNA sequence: TGCGCCAGCAGCCCGACAGGGGAAGGGGCCAACGTCCTGACTTTC. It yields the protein CASSPTGEGANVLTF.

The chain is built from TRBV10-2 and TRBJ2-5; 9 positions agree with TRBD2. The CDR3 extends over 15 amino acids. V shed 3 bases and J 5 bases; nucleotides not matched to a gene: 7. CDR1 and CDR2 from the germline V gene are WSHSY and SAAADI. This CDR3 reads CASSDLERGAETQYF. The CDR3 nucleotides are TGCGCCAGCAGTGACCTTGAGCGGGGGGCGGAGACCCAGTACTTC.

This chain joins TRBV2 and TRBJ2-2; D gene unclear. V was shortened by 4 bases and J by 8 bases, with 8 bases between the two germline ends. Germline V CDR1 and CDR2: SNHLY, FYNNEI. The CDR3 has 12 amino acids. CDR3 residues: CASSGGIGELFF. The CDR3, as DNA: TGTGCCAGCAGTGGCGGAATTGGGGAGCTGTTTTTT.

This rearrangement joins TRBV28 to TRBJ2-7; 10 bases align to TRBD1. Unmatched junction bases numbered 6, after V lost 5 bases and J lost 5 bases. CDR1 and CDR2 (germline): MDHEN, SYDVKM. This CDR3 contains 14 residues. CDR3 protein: CASSLGQGGDEQYF. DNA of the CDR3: TGTGCCAGCAGTCTCGGACAGGGGGGAGACGAGCAGTACTTC.

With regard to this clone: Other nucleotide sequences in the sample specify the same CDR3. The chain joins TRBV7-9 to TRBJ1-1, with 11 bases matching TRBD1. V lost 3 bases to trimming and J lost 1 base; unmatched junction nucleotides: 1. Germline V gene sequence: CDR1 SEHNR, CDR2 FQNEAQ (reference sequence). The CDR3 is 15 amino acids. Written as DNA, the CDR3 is TGTGCCAGCAGCTTCGGACAGGGGGCGAACACTGAAGCTTTCTTT. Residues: CASSFGQGANTEAFF.